Listed below are T cell receptor beta chains from one sample, sequenced in a study of blood T cells in healthy people across ages. One entry per CDR3 protein results from TCRdb running MiXCR on the 5' RACE reads. Of nearly 1 million distinct CDR3 sequences detected, roughly 51% appear once; the ten largest clones hold roughly 23%. Specimen: blood. All receptors derive from a woman aged 55-70 years in good health. The CDR3 runs from the conserved cysteine through the conserved F or W. Fields, in order: CDR3 protein, CDR3 DNA, D gene, clone size, J gene, V gene. A D gene is named only where the DNA matches it firmly. Only some rows state a clone size, as once, few, many or a class for expanded clones.

cdr3_aa: CAISRLQDPEQFF
cdr3_nt: TGTGCCATCAGTCGATTACAGGACCCTGAGCAGTTCTTC
d_call: NA
clone_size: few
j_call: TRBJ2-1
v_call: TRBV10-3

cdr3_aa: CASSYWRGQGQDEQYF
cdr3_nt: TGTGCCAGCAGTTACTGGAGGGGACAGGGGCAGGACGAGCAGTACTTC
d_call: TRBD1
clone_size: NA
j_call: TRBJ2-7
v_call: TRBV6-2/TRBV6-3

cdr3_aa: CATSRVLGGLVNEQFF
cdr3_nt: TGTGCCACCAGCAGGGTCTTGGGGGGCCTGGTCAATGAGCAGTTCTTC
d_call: NA
clone_size: NA
j_call: TRBJ2-1
v_call: TRBV15

cdr3_aa: CASSASEGYEQYF
cdr3_nt: TGTGCCAGCAGCGCATCGGAGGGCTACGAGCAGTACTTC
d_call: NA
clone_size: NA
j_call: TRBJ2-7
v_call: TRBV9

cdr3_aa: CASSLEGGEAFF
cdr3_nt: TGTGCCAGCAGTTTAGAGGGCGGTGAAGCTTTCTTT
d_call: NA
clone_size: few
j_call: TRBJ1-1
v_call: TRBV12-3/TRBV12-4

cdr3_aa: CSARDPSGGDQETQYF
cdr3_nt: TGCAGTGCTAGAGATCCGTCGGGAGGGGACCAAGAGACCCAGTACTTC
d_call: TRBD2
clone_size: once
j_call: TRBJ2-5
v_call: TRBV20-1

cdr3_aa: CASSLLGENYGYTF
cdr3_nt: TGTGCCAGCAGCTTATTAGGGGAAAACTATGGCTACACCTTC
d_call: NA
clone_size: NA
j_call: TRBJ1-2
v_call: TRBV5-5

cdr3_aa: CASSRQGIGTDEQYF
cdr3_nt: TGTGCCAGCAGCCGACAGGGAATTGGGACCGACGAGCAGTACTTC
d_call: TRBD1
clone_size: NA
j_call: TRBJ2-7
v_call: TRBV11-1

cdr3_aa: CSAGQPNQPQHF
cdr3_nt: TGCAGTGCTGGGCAGCCCAATCAGCCCCAGCATTTT
d_call: NA
clone_size: few
j_call: TRBJ1-5
v_call: TRBV29-1

cdr3_aa: CSAGEQSNYGYTF
cdr3_nt: TGCAGCGCAGGAGAACAGTCTAACTATGGCTACACCTTC
d_call: NA
clone_size: NA
j_call: TRBJ1-2
v_call: TRBV29-1

cdr3_aa: CAYDRSSYEQYF
cdr3_nt: TGTGCCTACGACAGGAGCTCCTACGAGCAGTACTTC
d_call: NA
clone_size: few
j_call: TRBJ2-7
v_call: TRBV30

cdr3_aa: CASKSGTRSYEQYF
cdr3_nt: TGTGCCAGCAAGTCCGGGACAAGATCCTACGAGCAGTACTTC
d_call: NA
clone_size: NA
j_call: TRBJ2-7
v_call: TRBV12-3/TRBV12-4

cdr3_aa: CASSFFLYEQYF
cdr3_nt: TGTGCCAGCAGTTTTTTCCTTTACGAGCAGTACTTC
d_call: NA
clone_size: few
j_call: TRBJ2-7
v_call: TRBV12-3/TRBV12-4

cdr3_aa: CASTNSNQPRHF
cdr3_nt: TGTGCCAGTACTAATAGCAATCAGCCCCGGCATTTT
d_call: NA
clone_size: NA
j_call: TRBJ1-5
v_call: TRBV2

cdr3_aa: CASSRVSGSNEQFF
cdr3_nt: TGTGCCAGCAGCCGGGTTAGCGGGAGCAATGAGCAGTTCTTC
d_call: TRBD2
clone_size: NA
j_call: TRBJ2-1
v_call: TRBV7-8

cdr3_aa: CATSRDLGGANTGELFF
cdr3_nt: TGTGCCACCAGCAGAGATTTGGGGGGCGCTAACACCGGGGAGCTGTTTTTT
d_call: NA
clone_size: few
j_call: TRBJ2-2
v_call: TRBV15

cdr3_aa: CSGQLQETQYF
cdr3_nt: TGCAGCGGACAGTTGCAAGAGACCCAGTACTTC
d_call: NA
clone_size: many
j_call: TRBJ2-5
v_call: TRBV29-1

cdr3_aa: CAAGLIVQETQYF
cdr3_nt: TGTGCCGCAGGGTTAATAGTCCAAGAGACCCAGTACTTC
d_call: NA
clone_size: NA
j_call: TRBJ2-5
v_call: TRBV6-6

cdr3_aa: CASKTQGANTEAFF
cdr3_nt: TGTGCCAGCAAAACACAGGGTGCTAACACTGAAGCTTTCTTT
d_call: NA
clone_size: NA
j_call: TRBJ1-1
v_call: TRBV12-3/TRBV12-4

cdr3_aa: CASSSGGLADEQFF
cdr3_nt: TGTGCCAGCAGTTCAGGAGGACTAGCCGATGAGCAGTTCTTC
d_call: TRBD2
clone_size: NA
j_call: TRBJ2-1
v_call: TRBV28

cdr3_aa: CASSFLAGSSYEQYF
cdr3_nt: TGTGCCAGCAGCTTCTTAGCGGGTAGCTCCTACGAGCAGTACTTC
d_call: TRBD2
clone_size: NA
j_call: TRBJ2-7
v_call: TRBV5-6

cdr3_aa: CASSLMTIDTQYF
cdr3_nt: TGTGCCAGCAGTTTAATGACTATAGATACGCAGTATTTT
d_call: NA
clone_size: NA
j_call: TRBJ2-3
v_call: TRBV28

cdr3_aa: CATRTEGRETQYF
cdr3_nt: TGTGCCACACGGACTGAAGGGCGGGAGACCCAGTACTTC
d_call: NA
clone_size: NA
j_call: TRBJ2-5
v_call: TRBV10-3

cdr3_aa: CASFRDRGRQQYF
cdr3_nt: TGTGCCAGCTTCCGGGACAGGGGAAGGCAGCAGTACTTC
d_call: TRBD1
clone_size: NA
j_call: TRBJ2-7
v_call: TRBV6-2/TRBV6-3

cdr3_aa: CSVGEGGEQCF
cdr3_nt: TGCAGCGTTGGTGAGGGTGGCGAGCAGTGTTTC
d_call: NA
clone_size: NA
j_call: TRBJ2-7
v_call: TRBV29-1

cdr3_aa: CASSQELITGGASANEKLFF
cdr3_nt: TGTGCCAGCAGCCAAGAGCTTATTACAGGGGGCGCTTCAGCTAATGAAAAACTGTTTTTT
d_call: TRBD1
clone_size: NA
j_call: TRBJ1-4
v_call: TRBV4-2

cdr3_aa: CSARDQGEVATNEKLFF
cdr3_nt: TGCAGTGCTAGAGATCAGGGTGAAGTTGCAACTAATGAAAAACTGTTTTTT
d_call: NA
clone_size: NA
j_call: TRBJ1-4
v_call: TRBV20-1

cdr3_aa: CASSPARTEYEQYF
cdr3_nt: TGTGCCAGCAGTCCCGCCCGGACTGAATACGAGCAGTACTTC
d_call: NA
clone_size: NA
j_call: TRBJ2-7
v_call: TRBV27

cdr3_aa: CASSPSDRGNEQFF
cdr3_nt: TGCGCCAGCAGCCCATCAGACAGGGGCAATGAGCAGTTCTTC
d_call: TRBD1
clone_size: NA
j_call: TRBJ2-1
v_call: TRBV4-3

cdr3_aa: CSAREYRVLNNEQFF
cdr3_nt: TGCAGTGCTAGAGAATACAGGGTATTAAACAATGAGCAGTTCTTC
d_call: NA
clone_size: NA
j_call: TRBJ2-1
v_call: TRBV20-1

cdr3_aa: CVSSLGSSYEQYF
cdr3_nt: TGTGTCAGCAGCCTGGGTAGCTCCTACGAGCAGTACTTC
d_call: NA
clone_size: NA
j_call: TRBJ2-7
v_call: TRBV12-3/TRBV12-4

cdr3_aa: CAIIFGTQYF
cdr3_nt: TGTGCCATCATATTCGGTACGCAGTATTTT
d_call: NA
clone_size: few
j_call: TRBJ2-3
v_call: TRBV10-3

cdr3_aa: CASRQSGSTYNEQFF
cdr3_nt: TGTGCCAGCAGACAAAGCGGGAGTACCTACAATGAGCAGTTCTTC
d_call: TRBD2
clone_size: few
j_call: TRBJ2-1
v_call: TRBV6-2/TRBV6-3

cdr3_aa: CASSKTEKLYTGELFF
cdr3_nt: TGTGCCAGCAGTAAAACCGAGAAGTTATACACCGGGGAGCTGTTTTTT
d_call: NA
clone_size: NA
j_call: TRBJ2-2
v_call: TRBV28

cdr3_aa: CASSQRLAGDEQFF
cdr3_nt: TGTGCCAGCAGCCAGAGACTAGCCGGCGATGAGCAGTTCTTC
d_call: TRBD2
clone_size: NA
j_call: TRBJ2-1
v_call: TRBV6-1

cdr3_aa: CASSEYRTEPETQYF
cdr3_nt: TGTGCCAGCAGTGAATATAGGACAGAGCCTGAGACCCAGTACTTC
d_call: NA
clone_size: once
j_call: TRBJ2-5
v_call: TRBV25-1

cdr3_aa: CASSLAPSGGQNLQYF
cdr3_nt: TGTGCCAGCAGCTTAGCGCCCTCAGGGGGGCAAAATCTGCAGTACTTC
d_call: NA
clone_size: NA
j_call: TRBJ2-5
v_call: TRBV7-2

cdr3_aa: CASSLEGGLPPYEQYF
cdr3_nt: TGCGCCAGCAGCTTGGAGGGCGGCCTACCACCTTACGAGCAGTACTTC
d_call: NA
clone_size: NA
j_call: TRBJ2-7
v_call: TRBV5-1

cdr3_aa: CASSLWRGQVTYYEQYF
cdr3_nt: TGTGCCAGCAGTTTATGGCGGGGACAGGTGACCTACTACGAGCAGTACTTC
d_call: TRBD1
clone_size: NA
j_call: TRBJ2-7
v_call: TRBV28

cdr3_aa: CASSQVGLSNQPQHF
cdr3_nt: TGCGCCAGCAGCCAAGTCGGCTTGAGCAATCAGCCCCAGCATTTT
d_call: NA
clone_size: NA
j_call: TRBJ1-5
v_call: TRBV4-1

cdr3_aa: CSAPKGTEAFF
cdr3_nt: TGCAGTGCTCCTAAAGGGACTGAAGCTTTCTTT
d_call: NA
clone_size: few
j_call: TRBJ1-1
v_call: TRBV20-1

cdr3_aa: CASSEAGQVGYEQYF
cdr3_nt: TGTGCCAGCAGCGAGGCGGGACAGGTGGGATACGAGCAGTACTTC
d_call: TRBD1
clone_size: NA
j_call: TRBJ2-7
v_call: TRBV7-2

cdr3_aa: CASSRTGGGGYNEQFF
cdr3_nt: TGTGCCAGCAGCCGGACTGGGGGGGGTGGTTACAATGAGCAGTTCTTC
d_call: TRBD2
clone_size: NA
j_call: TRBJ2-1
v_call: TRBV3-1

cdr3_aa: CSAASGLAENTGELFF
cdr3_nt: TGCAGTGCCGCGTCGGGACTAGCGGAGAACACCGGGGAGCTGTTTTTT
d_call: TRBD2
clone_size: NA
j_call: TRBJ2-2
v_call: TRBV20-1

cdr3_aa: CASSIGQGTSEKLFF
cdr3_nt: TGTGCCAGCAGCATCGGACAGGGTACTAGCGAAAAACTGTTTTTT
d_call: TRBD1
clone_size: NA
j_call: TRBJ1-4
v_call: TRBV5-4

cdr3_aa: CSVGQATTEQYF
cdr3_nt: TGCAGCGTTGGGCAGGCGACCACCGAGCAGTACTTC
d_call: NA
clone_size: once
j_call: TRBJ2-7
v_call: TRBV29-1

cdr3_aa: CSAEAPTGYEQYF
cdr3_nt: TGCAGTGCCGAGGCCCCAACGGGTTACGAGCAGTACTTC
d_call: NA
clone_size: few
j_call: TRBJ2-7
v_call: TRBV20-1

cdr3_aa: CASSLGTGVSSGANVLTF
cdr3_nt: TGTGCCAGCAGCTTAGGAACAGGTGTATCGTCCGGGGCCAACGTCCTGACTTTC
d_call: NA
clone_size: NA
j_call: TRBJ2-6
v_call: TRBV7-9

cdr3_aa: CASSLLKSSYEQYF
cdr3_nt: TGTGCCAGCAGCTTATTAAAAAGCTCCTACGAGCAGTACTTC
d_call: NA
clone_size: few
j_call: TRBJ2-7
v_call: TRBV7-2

cdr3_aa: CASSLDGLSGELFF
cdr3_nt: TGTGCCAGCAGTCTAGACGGGCTAAGCGGGGAGCTGTTTTTT
d_call: NA
clone_size: NA
j_call: TRBJ2-2
v_call: TRBV12-3/TRBV12-4